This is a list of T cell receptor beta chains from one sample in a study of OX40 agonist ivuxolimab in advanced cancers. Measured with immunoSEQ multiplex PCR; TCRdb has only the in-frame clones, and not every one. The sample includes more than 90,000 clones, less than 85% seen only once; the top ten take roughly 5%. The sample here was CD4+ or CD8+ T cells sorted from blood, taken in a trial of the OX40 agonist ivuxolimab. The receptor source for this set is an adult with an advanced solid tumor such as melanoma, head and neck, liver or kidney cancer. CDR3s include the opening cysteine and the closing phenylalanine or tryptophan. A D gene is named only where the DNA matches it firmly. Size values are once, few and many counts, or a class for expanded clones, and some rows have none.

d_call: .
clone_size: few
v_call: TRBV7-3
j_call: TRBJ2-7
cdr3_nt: TGTGCCAGCAGCTCACTAGACAGCAGTAAAACCTACGAGCAGTACTTC
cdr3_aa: CASSSLDSSKTYEQYF

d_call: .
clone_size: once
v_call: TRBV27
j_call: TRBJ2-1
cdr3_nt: TGTGCCAGCAGTCCCCCAGGCAGAGCCTACAATGAGCAGTTCTTC
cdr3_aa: CASSPPGRAYNEQFF

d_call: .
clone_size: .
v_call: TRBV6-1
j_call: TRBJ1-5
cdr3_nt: TGTGCCAGCAGCGCATCAGGGGCCAATCAGCCCCAGCATTTT
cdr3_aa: CASSASGANQPQHF

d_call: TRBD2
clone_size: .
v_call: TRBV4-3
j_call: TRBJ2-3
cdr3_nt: TGCGCCAGCAGCCAAGGGGGACTATCCACAGATACGCAGTATTTT
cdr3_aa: CASSQGGLSTDTQYF

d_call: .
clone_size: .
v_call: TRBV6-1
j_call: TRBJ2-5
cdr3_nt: TGTGCCAGCAGTGACTTGGGTTGGGACTTTCGAGAGACCCAGTACTTC
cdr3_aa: CASSDLGWDFRETQYF

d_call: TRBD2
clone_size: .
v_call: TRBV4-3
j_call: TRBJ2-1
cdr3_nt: TGCGCCAGCAGCCGCCAAGTTGGGCGGGGGGGCCCCTACAATGAGCAGTTCTTC
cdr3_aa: CASSRQVGRGGPYNEQFF

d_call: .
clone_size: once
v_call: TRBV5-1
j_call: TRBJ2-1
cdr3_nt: TGCGCCAGCAGCCGTGAGGCGGGCGGCAATGAGCAGTTCTTC
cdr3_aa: CASSREAGGNEQFF

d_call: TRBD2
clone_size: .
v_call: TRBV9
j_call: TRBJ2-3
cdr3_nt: TGTGCCAGCAGCGGGTCTAGCGGGGCTCCGGTAGATACGCAGTATTTT
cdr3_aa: CASSGSSGAPVDTQYF

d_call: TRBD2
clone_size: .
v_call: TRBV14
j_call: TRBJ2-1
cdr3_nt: TGTGCCAGCAGCCAAGATCCAGCGGGGGGACCATACAATGAGCAGTTCTTC
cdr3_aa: CASSQDPAGGPYNEQFF

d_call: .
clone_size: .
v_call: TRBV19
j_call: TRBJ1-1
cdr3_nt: TGTGCCAGTAGTACACGGGGGGCGACAGGAAACACTGAAGCTTTCTTT
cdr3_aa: CASSTRGATGNTEAFF

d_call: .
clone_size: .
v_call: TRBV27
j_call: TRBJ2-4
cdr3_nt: TGTGCCAGCAGTTTCGGCGGGAACGCCAAAAACATTCAGTACTTC
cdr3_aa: CASSFGGNAKNIQYF

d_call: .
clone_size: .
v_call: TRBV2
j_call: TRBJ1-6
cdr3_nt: TGTGCCAGCAGTGAGGTACAGGCGAACTCACCCCTCCACTTT
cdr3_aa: CASSEVQANSPLHF

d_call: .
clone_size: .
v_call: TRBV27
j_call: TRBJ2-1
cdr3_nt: TGTGCCAGCAGTTTAAGAGGTGAGCAGTTCTTC
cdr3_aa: CASSLRGEQFF

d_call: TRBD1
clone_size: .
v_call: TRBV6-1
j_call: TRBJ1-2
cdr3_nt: TGTGCCAGCAGGCCCGGACAGGGAGGGAACTATGGCTACACCTTC
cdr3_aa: CASRPGQGGNYGYTF

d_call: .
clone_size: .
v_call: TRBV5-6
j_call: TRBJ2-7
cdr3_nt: TGTGCCAGCAGCTTGAGTCAGGTTGGACCCGGCGAGCAGTACTTC
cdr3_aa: CASSLSQVGPGEQYF

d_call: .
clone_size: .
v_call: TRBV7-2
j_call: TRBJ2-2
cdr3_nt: TGTGCCAGCAGCCCAAAGACCGCGAACACCGGGGAGCTGTTTTTT
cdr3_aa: CASSPKTANTGELFF

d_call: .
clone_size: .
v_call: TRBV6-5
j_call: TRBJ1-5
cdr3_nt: TGTGCCAGCAGTTTACAAGGGCATCAGCCCCAGCATTTT
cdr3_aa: CASSLQGHQPQHF

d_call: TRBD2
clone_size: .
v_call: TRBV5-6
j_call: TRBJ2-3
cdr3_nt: TGTGCCAGCAGCTTGGTGGTAGCGGGAATCAGCACAGATACGCAGTATTTT
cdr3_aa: CASSLVVAGISTDTQYF

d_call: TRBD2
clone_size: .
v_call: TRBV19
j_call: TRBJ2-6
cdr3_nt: TGTGCCAGTATCGGGACTAGCGCTGGGGCCAACGTCCTGACTTTC
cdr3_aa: CASIGTSAGANVLTF

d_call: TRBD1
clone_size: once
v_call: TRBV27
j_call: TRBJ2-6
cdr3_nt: TGTGCCAGCAGTTCCACAGGGGACGGTGGGGCCAACGTCCTGACTTTC
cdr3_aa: CASSSTGDGGANVLTF

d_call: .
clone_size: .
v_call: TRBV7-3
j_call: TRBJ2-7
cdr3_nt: TGTGCCAGCAGCTCCTGGACAGACGAATGCCACGAGCAGTACTTC
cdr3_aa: CASSSWTDECHEQYF

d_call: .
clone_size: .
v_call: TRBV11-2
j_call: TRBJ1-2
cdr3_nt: TGTGCCAGCAGCCTAAAGACAGGATATGGCTACACCTTC
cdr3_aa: CASSLKTGYGYTF

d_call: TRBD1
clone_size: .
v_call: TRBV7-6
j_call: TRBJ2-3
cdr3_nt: TGTGCCAGCAGCTTAACTCCGGGACAGGGCACCACAGATACGCAGTATTTT
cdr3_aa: CASSLTPGQGTTDTQYF

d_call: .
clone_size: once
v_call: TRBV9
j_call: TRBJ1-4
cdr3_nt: TGTGCCAGCAGCGTAGGGAATACAGGTACAACTAATGAAAAACTGTTTTTT
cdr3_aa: CASSVGNTGTTNEKLFF

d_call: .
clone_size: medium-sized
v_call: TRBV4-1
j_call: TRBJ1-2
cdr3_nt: TGCGCCAGCAGCCAAGATCTGGGCCCCGGAAGCTATGGCTACACCTTC
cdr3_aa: CASSQDLGPGSYGYTF

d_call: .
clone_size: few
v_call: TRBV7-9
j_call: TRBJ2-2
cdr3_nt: TGTGCCAGCAGCCCTCGGGGGCAGGGCGGGGAGCTGTTTTTT
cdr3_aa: CASSPRGQGGELFF

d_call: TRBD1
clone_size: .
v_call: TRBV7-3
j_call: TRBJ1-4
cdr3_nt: TGTGCCAGCAGCACCCAGGGACAGGGTAAGGCGGGAAAGGAAAAACTGTTTTTT
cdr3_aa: CASSTQGQGKAGKEKLFF

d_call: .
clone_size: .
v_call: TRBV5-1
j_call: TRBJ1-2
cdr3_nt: TGCGCCAGCAGCCGCGGACTCAACTATGGCTACACCTTC
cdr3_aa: CASSRGLNYGYTF

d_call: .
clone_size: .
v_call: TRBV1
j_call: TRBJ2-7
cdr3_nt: TGCACCAGCCGCCGGGGCTACCTCCCCTACGAGCAGTACTTC
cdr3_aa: CTSRRGYLPYEQYF

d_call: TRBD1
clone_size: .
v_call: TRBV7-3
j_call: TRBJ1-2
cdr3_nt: TGTGCCAGCAGCGGTAACAGGGGCCACGGCTACACCTTC
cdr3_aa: CASSGNRGHGYTF

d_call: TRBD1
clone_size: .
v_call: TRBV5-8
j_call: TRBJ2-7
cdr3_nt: TGTGCCAGCAGCTTGGCCGACAGGGGCCCCTTTATAGAGCAGTACTTC
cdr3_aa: CASSLADRGPFIEQYF

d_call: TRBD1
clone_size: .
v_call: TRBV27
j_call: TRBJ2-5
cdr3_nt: TGTGCCAGCAGCTCCGGGACAGGGGCTGAGACCCAGTACTTC
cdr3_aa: CASSSGTGAETQYF

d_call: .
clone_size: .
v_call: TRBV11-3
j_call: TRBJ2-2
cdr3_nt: TGTGCCAGCGGGGCACAGGGTGGCACCGGGGAGCTGTTTTTT
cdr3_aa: CASGAQGGTGELFF

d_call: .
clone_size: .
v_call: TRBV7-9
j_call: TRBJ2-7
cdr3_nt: TGTGCCAGCAGCTTGACGACACAGTCGGGTGAGCGGCAGTACTTC
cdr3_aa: CASSLTTQSGERQYF

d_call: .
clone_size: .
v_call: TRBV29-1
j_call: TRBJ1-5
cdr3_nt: TGCAGCGTTGCGGGGGGAGTCAATCAGCCCCAGCATTTT
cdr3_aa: CSVAGGVNQPQHF

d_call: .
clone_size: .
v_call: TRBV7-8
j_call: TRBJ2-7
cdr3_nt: TGTGCCAGCAGCCCCCGGGACCCCCTTTCGTACGAGCAGTACTTC
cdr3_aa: CASSPRDPLSYEQYF

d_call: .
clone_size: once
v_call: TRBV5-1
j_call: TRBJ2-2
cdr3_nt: TGCGCCAGCAGCTTGTTAGGGCCCGTAAACACCGGGGAGCTGTTTTTT
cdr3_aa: CASSLLGPVNTGELFF

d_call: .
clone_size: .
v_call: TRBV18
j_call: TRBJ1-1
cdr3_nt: TGTGCCAGCTCAAAGGGGACAAATGAAGCTTTCTTT
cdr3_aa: CASSKGTNEAFF

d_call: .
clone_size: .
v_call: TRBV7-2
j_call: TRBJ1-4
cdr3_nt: TGTGCCAGCAGCTCCTTAGGCGGGCTCGTTAGTGAAAAACTGTTTTTT
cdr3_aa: CASSSLGGLVSEKLFF

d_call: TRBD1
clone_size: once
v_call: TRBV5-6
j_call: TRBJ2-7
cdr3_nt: TGTGCCAGCAGCCGACAGGGGGCCACCTACGAGCAGTACTTC
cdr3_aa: CASSRQGATYEQYF

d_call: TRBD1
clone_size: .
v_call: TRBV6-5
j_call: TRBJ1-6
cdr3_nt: TGTGCCAGCAACCTCGAACAGGGGAGTCCCCTCCACTTT
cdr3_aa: CASNLEQGSPLHF

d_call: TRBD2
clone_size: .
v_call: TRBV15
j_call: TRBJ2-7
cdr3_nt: TGTGCCACCAGCAGGACTAGCGGTTACGAGCAGTACTTC
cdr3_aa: CATSRTSGYEQYF

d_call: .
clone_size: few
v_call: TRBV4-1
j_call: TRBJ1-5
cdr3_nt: TGCGCCAGCAGCCAAGAAGGGGTAAATCAGCCCCAGCATTTT
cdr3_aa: CASSQEGVNQPQHF

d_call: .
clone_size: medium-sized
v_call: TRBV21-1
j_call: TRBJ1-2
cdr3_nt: TGTGCCAGCAGCAAAAATCCGGACAGGGTCTATGGCTACACCTTC
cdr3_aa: CASSKNPDRVYGYTF

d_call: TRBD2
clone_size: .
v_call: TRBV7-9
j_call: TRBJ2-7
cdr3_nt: TGTGCCAGCAGCTCCTATATAGCGGGATCTTCCTACGAGCAGTACTTC
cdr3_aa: CASSSYIAGSSYEQYF

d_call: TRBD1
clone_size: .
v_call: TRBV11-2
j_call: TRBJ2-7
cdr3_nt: TGTGCCAGCAGCTTACTTCCACAGGGACAGTACGAGCAGTACTTC
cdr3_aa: CASSLLPQGQYEQYF

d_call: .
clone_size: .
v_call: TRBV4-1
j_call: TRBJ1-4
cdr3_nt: TGCGCCAGCAGCCCCGAGGCCAGGGCCTCTAATGAAAAACTGTTTTTT
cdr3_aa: CASSPEARASNEKLFF

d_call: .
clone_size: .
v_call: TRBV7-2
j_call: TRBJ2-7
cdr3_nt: TGTGCCAGCAGTGATCTATCCCGGGACCCGTCCTACGAGCAGTACTTC
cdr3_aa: CASSDLSRDPSYEQYF

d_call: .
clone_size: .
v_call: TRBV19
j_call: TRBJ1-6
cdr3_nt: TGTGCCAGTAGCAGCGGGGGTTTCGGTTCACCCCTCCACTTT
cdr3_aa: CASSSGGFGSPLHF

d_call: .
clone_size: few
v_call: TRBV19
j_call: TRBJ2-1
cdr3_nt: TGTGCCAGTAGTACGGACAAAAGCTCCTACAATGAGCAGTTCTTC
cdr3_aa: CASSTDKSSYNEQFF

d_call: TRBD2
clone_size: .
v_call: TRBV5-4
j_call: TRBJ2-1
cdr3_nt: TGTGCCAGCAGCTTGGCCGGAGGAGCGGGAGTGCCCAGTGAGCAGTTCTTC
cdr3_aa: CASSLAGGAGVPSEQFF

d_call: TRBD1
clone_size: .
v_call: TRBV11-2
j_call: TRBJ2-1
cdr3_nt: TGTGCCAGCAGCGCTACAGGGGGCAAGCAGTTCTTC
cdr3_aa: CASSATGGKQFF

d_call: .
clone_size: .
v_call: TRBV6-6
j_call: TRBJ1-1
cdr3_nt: TGTGCCAGCAGTTACTCAGGCGACGGACGTGAAGCTTTCTTT
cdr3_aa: CASSYSGDGREAFF